The 18 T cell receptor beta chains presented below share a single source sample, sequenced in a study. TCRdb analysed the 5' RACE reads with MiXCR anew, one entry per CDR3 protein. The sample holds 25,000 to 40,000 distinct CDR3 sequences, approximately 25% seen once. The sample comprised naive CD4+ T cells sorted from a lymph node. Subset described: naive CD4+ T cells, CD4+CD45RA+CD25-. Every receptor here comes from a female donor with breast cancer.

The chain uses TRBV20-1 and TRBJ2-1; D unclear. V was clipped by 3 bases and J by 5 bases, with 17 bases between them. Germline loops: CDR1 DFQATT, CDR2 SNEGSKA (reference sequence). This CDR3 has 15 amino acids. In DNA form, the CDR3 reads TGCAGTGCTAGCCCCCAGGTAGCTGGGAACAATGAGCAGTTCTTC. Protein product: CSASPQVAGNNEQFF.

CDR3: CASSLASSTQTDTQYF. The CDR3 coding sequence is TGTGCCAGCAGTTTAGCGTCGTCTACCCAAACAGATACGCAGTATTTT. This rearrangement joins TRBV12-3 or TRBV12-4 to TRBJ2-3; D is undetermined. The CDR3 spans 16 residues. The V end was cut by 0 bases, the J end by 3 bases, with 13 bases between.

The chain uses TRBV5-1 and TRBJ2-4; D unclear. The germline gives CDR1 SGHRS, CDR2 YFSETQ. The CDR3 is made up of 14 amino acids. V gave up 3 bases and J gave up 5 bases, with 12 bases separating them. CDR3 in DNA: TGCGCCAGCAGCTCGACGGATACCCAAAACATTCAGTACTTC. It encodes CASSSTDTQNIQYF.

Regarding this clonotype: This may be a read error: a much more frequent sequence differs by one nucleotide. The chain recombines TRBV10-3 with TRBJ1-5; 7 positions match TRBD2. The DNA end favors TRBJ2-3, so the J call may be wrong. Germline loops: CDR1 ENHRY, CDR2 SYGVKD. The CDR3 loop spans 17 amino acids. CDR3 sequence reads: CAISEGKGQTSNQPQYF. The CDR3 DNA sequence: TGTGCCATCAGTGAGGGGAAAGGGCAGACTAGCAATCAGCCCCAGTATTTT.

The chain carries TRBV20-1 and TRBJ2-3; perhaps TRBD2 as D (5 bases). Germline V gene sequence: CDR1 DFQATT, CDR2 SNEGSKA (reference sequence). This CDR3 is built from 16 residues. Trimming removed 2 bases from V and 2 bases from J, with 17 bases in between. The CDR3 DNA is TGCAGTGCTAGATCGGTGATAGCGCGTCACACAGATACGCAGTATTTT. This sequence encodes CSARSVIARHTDTQYF.

Of note for this clonotype: The CDR3 does not close with the conserved phenylalanine or tryptophan, likely indicating a read error. The chain is built from TRBV7-2 and TRBJ1-2; D gene unclear. This CDR3 comprises 15 residues. CDR1 is SGHTA and CDR2 is FQGNSA in the germline V gene. The CDR3 region has the DNA TGTGCCGGCAGCTTGTCTACTACTCCGAACTATGGCTACACCATC. Its translation: CAGSLSTTPNYGYTI.

Note on this clonotype: This may be a read error: a much more frequent sequence differs by one nucleotide. The chain joins TRBV2 to TRBJ1-1; no clear D. This CDR3 has 14 residues. Germline CDR1 and CDR2: SNHLY and FYNNEI. Here the CDR3 DNA reads TGTACCAGCAGTGGACGACGGGTCGGCACTGAAGCTTTCTTT. Translation gives CTSSGRRVGTEAFF.

This clonotype is a singleton in its sample. This chain connects TRBV12-3 or TRBV12-4 to TRBJ1-1; no definite D call. The CDR3 has 13 amino acids. Trimming shortened V by 5 bases and J by 4 bases, and 11 bases separated the two germline ends. As DNA, the CDR3 is TGTGCCAGCAGTCTAACCGGGAGCACTGAAGCTTTCTTT. Residues: CASSLTGSTEAFF.

V usage is TRBV7-2 and J usage is TRBJ2-7, with D possibly being TRBD2 (6 bases). Germline lookup yields CDR1 SGHTA and CDR2 FQGNSA. The CDR3 totals 14 residues. Trimming left V 8 bases short and J 0 bases short, with 14 bases between. The DNA of the CDR3 is TGTGCCAGCGGCTCGGGGACTGTCTCCTACGAGCAGTACTTC. Translated: CASGSGTVSYEQYF.

This clonotype qualifies as medium-sized. Here the CDR3 reads CASSYSGREGWLETQYF. CDR3 DNA sequence: TGTGCCAGCAGTTACTCGGGCAGGGAGGGTTGGCTGGAGACCCAGTACTTC. The chain combines TRBV6-6 with TRBJ2-5, with TRBD2 identical over 7 bases. The CDR3 extends over 17 amino acids. Trimming removed 0 bases from V and 5 bases from J; junction bases left unmatched: 12. Per the germline V gene, CDR1 is MNHNY and CDR2 is SVGAGI (reference sequence).

The V gene is TRBV7-2, the J gene TRBJ2-7; 8 bases map to TRBD2. The junction had 6 bases not matched to a gene; V was cut back by 3 bases and J by 2 bases. This CDR3 has 15 amino acids. Per germline, CDR1 SGHTA and CDR2 FQGNSA. CDR3 sequence: CASSLQTSVAYEQYF. DNA for the CDR3: TGTGCCAGCAGCTTGCAGACTAGCGTAGCCTACGAGCAGTACTTC.

The CDR3 nucleotides read TGTGCCAGCAGCTTAGGGGGAGGGCAAGAGACCCAGTACTTC. This gives the protein CASSLGGGQETQYF. J is TRBJ2-5 and V is TRBV7-6, with 7 bases that match TRBD2. Germline V gene lookup returns CDR1 SGHVS and CDR2 FNYEAQ. The V gene end was trimmed by 1 base and the J gene end by 2 bases; junction bases not matched to a gene: 1. CDR3 length: 14 amino acids.

Note on this clonotype: Just one base apart from a much larger clone, this may be a read error. The chain has TRBV7-8 and TRBJ2-1; possible D gene TRBD2, 5 bases. Germline V CDR1 and CDR2: SGHVS, FQNEAQ. The CDR3 consists of 15 residues. CDR3 coding DNA: TGTGCCGGCAGCTTAGCGTCAGGTCCCTACAATGAGCAGTTCTTC. Translated, it gives CAGSLASGPYNEQFF.

Remarks on this clonotype: A read error is possible here, since a much larger clone lies one base away. The chain has TRBV12-3 or TRBV12-4 and TRBJ2-1; unclear D gene. V was cut by 5 bases and J by 7 bases, with 6 bases left in between. The CDR3 runs 11 residues. The CDR3 nucleotides are TGTGCCAGCAGTACCGAGAATGAGCAGTTCTTC. This codes for CASSTENEQFF.

This chain uses TRBV20-1 with TRBJ1-2, with D perhaps TRBD1 (6 bases). CDR1 DFQATT and CDR2 SNEGSKA come from the germline V gene (reference sequence). This CDR3 spans 13 amino acids. The V end was cut by 4 bases, the J end by 5 bases, with 14 bases between. The CDR3 coding sequence is TGCAGTGCTACGAGACAGGAGGAGTATGGCTACACCTTC. Translated, it gives CSATRQEEYGYTF.

This chain links TRBV6-1 with TRBJ1-5; possible D gene TRBD1, 6 bases. The CDR3 spans 16 residues. The germline V and J ends were trimmed by 2 bases and 1 base, with 12 bases remaining between them. The germline V gene encodes CDR1 MNHNS and CDR2 SASEGT. The CDR3: CASSEPSGASNQPQHF. The CDR3 DNA is TGTGCCAGCAGTGAACCTTCAGGGGCAAGCAATCAGCCCCAGCATTTT.

Only a few counts were recorded for this clonotype. The chain links TRBV6-2 or TRBV6-3 to TRBJ1-2, with 8 bases aligning to TRBD1. Germline V CDR1 and CDR2: MNHEY, SVGEGT. The junction had 5 bases not matched to a gene; V was cut back by 6 bases and J by 2 bases. This CDR3 is built from 14 residues. CDR3 sequence (DNA): TGTGCCAGCAGCCCTAACAGGGGGAACTATGGCTACACCTTC. Its protein product is CASSPNRGNYGYTF.

In this sample, this clonotype turned up a few times. This rearrangement joins TRBV28 to TRBJ1-2, with 8 nucleotides matching TRBD1. The CDR3 has 14 amino acids. The ends lost 7 bases at V and 3 bases at J; junction bases unmatched: 7. From germline, CDR1 is MDHEN and CDR2 SYDVKM. The CDR3, as DNA: TGTGCCAGCACCTACAGGGGGGAAGACTATGGCTACACCTTC. It specifies CASTYRGEDYGYTF.